This T cell receptor beta chain was profiled in a study of metastatic and nonmetastatic thyroid tumors. Across the whole study: Peripheral blood and tumor or nodule samples from malignant and benign thyroid patients were compared. Regarding the study as a whole: Within blood and tumor, benign nodules reportedly had significantly lower TCR beta diversity than malignant thyroid tumors did.

Original handling: The study took CDR3 differences across clinicopathological groups and made a distant-metastasis classifier for papillary thyroid cancer from them. Via MiXCR, TCRdb re-called the PCR reads. The V and J calls reflect TCRdb's pipeline rather than the authors' work. The sample consists of tens of thousands of clones, about 13% of them appearing once. Ahead of thyroid surgery, no patient had received treatment of any kind. This clone was counted at least ten times. What it recognizes is unknown. The sequenced sample was blood. This TCR was recovered from a female donor with papillary thyroid cancer or a benign thyroid nodule (not recorded which). Some clones in this sample may be carry-over from other donors' samples.

CDR3 DNA: TGCAGTGCTTTGCCGGGACAGGGGGTCACCGGGGAGCTGTTTTTT. Amino acid sequence: CSALPGQGVTGELFF. This chain connects TRBV20-1 to TRBJ2-2; 11 nucleotides match TRBD1. V lost 5 bases, J lost 4 bases, and 6 bases stayed unmatched. This CDR3 comprises 15 residues. The germline gives CDR1 DFQATT, CDR2 SNEGSKA (reference sequence).